This T cell receptor (beta chain) is from a study of blood T cell repertoires in COVID-19. In this sample, this clone turned up once. TCRdb's copy holds only in-frame clones and misses some; the assay was immunoSEQ multiplex PCR. The table records over 400,000 clones, 88% of them present only once. Trimming removed 4 bases from V and 9 bases from J, with 14 bases in between. The CDR3 is 13 residues long. The germline CDR1 and CDR2 sequences are KGHDR and SFDVKD. The sequencing input was PBMCs or T cells enriched from blood (not recorded which). This chain joins TRBV24-1 and TRBJ1-2, with D perhaps matching TRBD1 (6 bases). The sequence was collected from a woman aged 60-75 years who had recovered from COVID-19. The CDR3 loop is CATSDQQGRSYTF. For the CDR3, the DNA is TGTGCCACCAGTGACCAACAGGGTCGTAGCTACACCTTC.